These 7 T cell receptor beta chains share one sample of origin, sequenced in a study of cytomegalovirus exposure and HLA in healthy donors. It was with 60 Vbeta and 13 Jbeta primers that the PCR ran. Assay used: immunoSEQ multiplex PCR; TCRdb lists only in-frame clones, some missing. The sample records under 250,000 clones, roughly 85% being singletons. Sequenced material: PBMCs. The source is a woman aged 30 to 39 in good health and CMV-seropositive.

The rearrangement joins TRBV7-2 to TRBJ2-1; D perhaps matches TRBD2 (5 bases). Germline lookup yields CDR1 SGHTA and CDR2 FQGNSA. Between the trimmed V and J ends, which lost 0 bases and 2 bases, there was a span of 11 bases. The CDR3 consists of 16 residues. This CDR3 reads CASSLAVGVPYNEQFF. In nucleotides, the CDR3 is TGTGCCAGCAGCTTAGCGGTGGGAGTCCCCTACAATGAGCAGTTCTTC. The variable domain in full, with the rest retrieved from reference TRBV7-2 and TRBJ2-1, is GAGVSQSPSNKVTEKGKDVELRCDPISGHTALYWYRQSLGQGLEFLIYFQGNSAPDKSGLPSDRFSAERTGGSVSTLTIQRTQQEDSAVYLCASSLAVGVPYNEQFFGPGTRLTVL.

The J gene is TRBJ2-5, the V gene TRBV7-9; TRBD2 matches at 8 bases. The trim removed 5 bases at V and 2 bases at J, leaving 7 bases unmatched. Germline CDR1 reads SEHNR; CDR2 reads FQNEAQ (reference sequence). CDR3 size: 15 residues. DNA for the CDR3: TGTGCCAGCAGCCTTCGACTAGCGTCTCAAGAGACCCAGTACTTC. Its translation: CASSLRLASQETQYF.

The V and J genes are TRBV4-1 and TRBJ2-6; TRBD1 might be the D (5 bases). The V end lost 6 bases, the J end lost 0 bases, and 15 bases lay between the germline ends. Germline V gives CDR1 MGHRA, CDR2 YSYEKL. The length of the CDR3 is 17 residues. CDR3 region: CASRSPQGLSGANVLTF. The CDR3 bases are TGCGCCAGCAGGAGCCCCCAGGGCCTCTCTGGGGCCAACGTCCTGACTTTC.

V gene TRBV7-8 combines with J gene TRBJ1-5; D possibly corresponds to TRBD1 (5 bases). Germline V gene data show CDR1 as SGHVS and CDR2 as FQNEAQ. The CDR3 is 16 amino acids. V was trimmed by 2 bases and J by 4 bases, leaving 15 bases between them. The CDR3 DNA follows: TGTGCCAGCAGCTTATTATTGGGGTCAGGGAATCAGCCCCAGCATTTT. It is translated as CASSLLLGSGNQPQHF.

This chain joins TRBV30 and TRBJ2-7; D is uncertain. The CDR3 sequence is 12 residues long. Germline V gene sequence: CDR1 GTSNPN, CDR2 SVGIG (reference sequence). V dropped 5 bases and J dropped 3 bases, with 11 bases sitting between them. CDR3 nucleotide sequence: TGTGCCTGGGGTATCCTAGACTACGAGCAGTACTTC. This gives the protein CAWGILDYEQYF. The full variable domain, in which reference TRBV30 and TRBJ2-7 provide the parts outside the CDR3, is SQTIHQWPATLVQPVGSPLSLECTVEGTSNPNLYWYRQAAGRGLQLLFYSVGIGQISSEVPQNLSASRPQDRQFILSSKKLLLSDSGFYLCAWGILDYEQYFGPGTRLTVT.

This clone was seen a handful of times. The V call is TRBV9, the J call TRBJ2-7, with a possible D match to TRBD2 (5 bases). Germline values: CDR1 SGDLS, CDR2 YYNGEE. The CDR3 has 14 residues. The germline V and J ends were trimmed by 0 bases and 2 bases, with 9 bases remaining between them. The CDR3 DNA reads as TGTGCCAGCAGCGTAGGGGGAGCGGCCTACGAGCAGTACTTC. The encoded protein is CASSVGGAAYEQYF.

Only a few counts were recorded for this clone. Here the CDR3 reads CSVEVAGKSSYEQYF. The CDR3 nucleotides are TGCAGCGTTGAGGTAGCGGGAAAAAGCTCCTACGAGCAGTACTTC. This rearrangement joins TRBV29-1 to TRBJ2-7; the match to TRBD2 covers 8 bases. The CDR3 is 15 residues long. V lost 3 bases to trimming and J lost 0 bases; unmatched junction nucleotides: 7. Germline assignment: CDR1 SQVTM and CDR2 ANQGSEA.